The clone carrying this TCR beta chain occurred many times. Antigen specificity is unknown. This entry is derived from a study of early T cells in non-severe SARS-CoV-2 infection. Overall study: Sequencing was performed on bulk RNA from unsorted whole blood, leaving chains unpaired. Study-wide results and caveats: VDJdb matches were skewed toward anti-spike CD8 T cell responses.

Attachment of unique molecular identifiers to individual cDNA molecules was performed. TCRdb itself ran the 5' RACE reads through MiXCR, one entry per CDR3 protein. The repertoire holds about 69,000 distinct CDR3 sequences, with roughly a tenth as singletons. V was pared by 1 base and J by 4 bases, with 11 bases between. The CDR3 is made up of 14 amino acids. Germline V CDR1 and CDR2: SGHRS, YFSETQ. The clonotype comes from an adult who was a healthcare worker with PCR-confirmed SARS-CoV-2 infection or an uninfected control (not recorded which). V and J are TRBV5-1 and TRBJ1-1; D possibly corresponds to TRBD1 (6 bases). The sequenced material came from whole blood. The CDR3 DNA reads as TGCGCCAGCAGCTTGACAACAGGGTCCACTGAAGCTTTCTTT. Residues: CASSLTTGSTEAFF. The full variable domain, with the rest looked up from reference TRBV5-1 and TRBJ1-1, is KAGVTQTPRYLIKTRGQQVTLSCSPISGHRSVSWYQQTPGQGLQFLFEYFSETQRNKGNFPGRFSGRQFSNSRSEMNVSTLELGDSALYLCASSLTTGSTEAFFGQGTRLTVV.